The clone carrying this T cell receptor (beta chain) was seen at least ten times. Its antigen remains unidentified. TCR beta libraries were built with iRepertoire HTBI primers and Arm-PCR of CDR3 regions. One entry per CDR3 protein, called by TCRdb with MiXCR from the multiplex PCR reads. The sample contains some 200,000 distinct CDR3 sequences, roughly 20% of which appear only once. This sample is part of a study of regulatory T cells in long-lasting Graves disease. Germline lookup yields CDR1 LNHDA and CDR2 SQIVND (reference sequence). The ends lost 9 bases at V and 2 bases at J; junction bases unmatched: 5. CDR3 size: 13 residues. Time point denoted: newly diagnosed GD, antithyroid drugs for less than 3 months. TCR sequences were obtained from RNA taken from PBMCs. Whole-study results and caveats: Persistent disease was characterized by preferential usage of TRBV28, TRBJ1-2 and TRBJ2-5. Patients whose Graves' disease persisted exhibited lower TCR diversity than those newly diagnosed.

This same sample was also taken into another study, of T cells in Graves' hyperthyroidism and ophthalmopathy. That study adds: Diagnosis relied on clinical symptoms, serum thyroxine and TRAb, thyroid ultrasound and orbital computed tomography.

This sequence originates from a woman in her twenties or thirties with Graves disease. The gene calls are TRBV19 and TRBJ2-5, with 8 bases matching TRBD1. Here the sequenced sample was peripheral blood mononuclear cells (PBMCs), taken at new diagnosis, from a patient treated with antithyroid drugs. In DNA form, the CDR3 reads TGTGCCAGCGCCGGACAGGGTCAAGAGACCCAGTACTTC. Amino acid sequence: CASAGQGQETQYF. The variable domain in full, with the rest retrieved from reference TRBV19 and TRBJ2-5, is DGGITQSPKYLFRKEGQNVTLSCEQNLNHDAMYWYRQDPGQGLRLIYYSQIVNDFQKGDIAEGYSVSREKKESFPLTVTSAQKNPTAFYLCASAGQGQETQYFGPGTRLLVL.